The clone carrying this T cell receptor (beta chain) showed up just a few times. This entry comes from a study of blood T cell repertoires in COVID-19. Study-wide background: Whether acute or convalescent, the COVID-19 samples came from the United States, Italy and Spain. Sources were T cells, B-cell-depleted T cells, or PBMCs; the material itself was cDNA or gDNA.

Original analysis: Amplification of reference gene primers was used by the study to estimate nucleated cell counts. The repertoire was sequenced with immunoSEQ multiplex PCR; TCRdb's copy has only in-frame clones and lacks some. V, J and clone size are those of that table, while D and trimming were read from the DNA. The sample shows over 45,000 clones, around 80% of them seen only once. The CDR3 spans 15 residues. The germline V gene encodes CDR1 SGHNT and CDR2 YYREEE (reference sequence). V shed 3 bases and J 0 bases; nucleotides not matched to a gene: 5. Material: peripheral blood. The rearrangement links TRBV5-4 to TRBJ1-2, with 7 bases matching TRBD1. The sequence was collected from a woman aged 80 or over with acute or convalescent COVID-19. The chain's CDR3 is CASSWGGTANYGYTF. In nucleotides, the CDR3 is TGTGCCAGCAGCTGGGGCGGGACAGCTAACTATGGCTACACCTTC.